Below are 15 T cell receptor beta chains sequenced from a single sample in a study of shared clonotypes between healthy human individuals. The method was immunoSEQ multiplex PCR; TCRdb's version includes in-frame clones alone and lacks a portion of them. The table has millions of clones, 85% to 95% seen once. Sequencing was done on a sample of naive CD4+ T cells sorted from blood. The subset: CD45RA+ positively selected. The source of these receptors is a young man in good health.

The chain recombines TRBV30 with TRBJ1-5; TRBD1 is a possible D gene (6 bases). Trimming left V 0 bases short and J 3 bases short, with 12 bases between. This CDR3 comprises 15 residues. Germline V CDR1 and CDR2: GTSNPN, SVGIG (reference sequence). This CDR3 is CAWSVRGTSNQPQHF. CDR3 sequence (DNA): TGTGCCTGGAGTGTACGGGGGACATCCAATCAGCCCCAGCATTTT.

V is TRBV27 and J is TRBJ2-5; TRBD2 agrees at 10 bases. This CDR3 is built from 18 residues. Germline V gene sequence: CDR1 MNHEY, CDR2 SMNVEV (reference sequence). The V segment lost 1 base and the J segment 5 bases; nucleotides outside the gene matches: 13. CDR3 sequence: CASSLFGRLAGDRETQYF. The CDR3 coding sequence is TGTGCCAGCAGTTTATTTGGTCGGCTAGCGGGGGACCGGGAGACCCAGTACTTC.

V is TRBV5-1 and J is TRBJ1-1; the D gene is possibly TRBD1 (5 bases). V was clipped by 7 bases and J by 0 bases, with 25 bases between them. The CDR3 is made up of 18 amino acids. Germline V gene data show CDR1 as SGHRS and CDR2 as YFSETQ. For the CDR3, the DNA is TGCGCCAGCCTCCCCTTACCGGGACGAGACATAATGAACACTGAAGCTTTCTTT. It yields the protein CASLPLPGRDIMNTEAFF.

The V gene is TRBV27, the J gene TRBJ2-7, with D unclear. V was pared by 6 bases and J by 6 bases, with 18 bases between. Germline V gene lookup returns CDR1 MNHEY and CDR2 SMNVEV (reference sequence). The CDR3 has 14 residues. This chain's CDR3 is CASSRTRLTPEQYF. Written as DNA, the CDR3 is TGTGCCAGCAGCCGGACGCGACTGACTCCCGAGCAGTACTTC.

The chain joins TRBV2 to TRBJ2-1; TRBD1 matches 9 bases. Looked up from germline, CDR1 is SNHLY and CDR2 is FYNNEI. The CDR3 extends over 15 amino acids. The J segment lost 2 bases and the V segment lost 7 bases, leaving 6 bases of the junction unmatched. CDR3 region: CASNRGTGTYNEQFF. The CDR3 DNA reads TGTGCCAGCAACCGCGGGACAGGGACCTACAATGAGCAGTTCTTC.

V gene TRBV7-3 combines with J gene TRBJ1-1; D remains ambiguous. The germline V gene encodes CDR1 SGHTA and CDR2 FQGTGA. Trimming removed 1 base from V and 0 bases from J, with 6 bases in between. The CDR3 runs to 14 residues. The CDR3 sequence: CASSLRGLNTEAFF. CDR3 nucleotide sequence: TGTGCCAGCAGCTTAAGAGGCCTGAACACTGAAGCTTTCTTT.

This chain joins TRBV6-5 and TRBJ2-3; the match to TRBD1 covers 11 bases. With V trimmed by 1 base and J by 5 bases, 2 bases remained unmatched. The CDR3 is 15 amino acids. Germline CDR1 reads MNHEY; CDR2 reads SVGAGI. The CDR3 DNA reads as TGTGCCAGCAGTTACTGGGGACAGGGGGGAGATACGCAGTATTTT. This translates into CASSYWGQGGDTQYF.

V and J are TRBV4-3 and TRBJ2-5, with TRBD2 matching over 10 bases. The V and J ends lost 1 base and 3 bases, in that order; junction bases with no gene match: 5. Germline V gene lookup returns CDR1 LGHNA and CDR2 YSLEER. The CDR3 loop spans 16 amino acids. DNA for the CDR3: TGCGCCAGCAGCCAAGGAACCGGACTAGCGGAAGAGACCCAGTACTTC. Translation: CASSQGTGLAEETQYF.

The chain combines TRBV6-1 with TRBJ1-3; TRBD1 aligns across 10 bases. CDR3 length: 15 residues. The V gene's germline CDR1 is MNHNS and CDR2 SASEGT. This CDR3 reads CGGGQGKHSGNTIYF. The CDR3 DNA sequence: TGTGGAGGGGGACAGGGGAAGCACTCTGGAAACACCATATATTTT.

J is TRBJ1-6 and V is TRBV7-9, with 7 bases aligning to TRBD1. The CDR3 covers 16 residues. The V gene's germline CDR1 is SEHNR and CDR2 FQNEAQ (reference sequence). The trim removed 0 bases at V and 7 bases at J, leaving 6 bases unmatched. The CDR3 sequence: CASSLAYQGENSPLHF. As DNA, the CDR3 is TGTGCCAGCAGCTTAGCGTACCAGGGGGAAAATTCACCCCTCCACTTT.

As concerns this clone: Other DNA sequences in this sample translate to the same CDR3. V gene TRBV7-2 combines with J gene TRBJ1-3, with no clear D. The ends were cut back, 2 bases at V and 4 bases at J, with 9 bases in the middle. The CDR3 spans 14 residues. CDR1 is SGHTA, CDR2 FQGNSA, per germline. CDR3 in amino acids: CASSLRGSGNTIYF. The DNA of the CDR3 is TGTGCCAGCAGCTTACGGGGTTCGGGAAACACCATATATTTT.

V is TRBV10-3 and J is TRBJ2-3, with 9 bases identical to TRBD2. V was pared by 3 bases and J by 0 bases, with 4 bases of the junction left unmatched. In germline, CDR1 is ENHRY, CDR2 SYGVKD. CDR3 size: 16 residues. This CDR3 is CAISEAGGASTDTQYF. DNA of the CDR3: TGTGCCATCAGTGAAGCGGGGGGCGCTAGCACAGATACGCAGTATTTT.

With regard to this clone: Other DNA sequences of this sample code for an identical CDR3. This chain joins TRBV5-6 and TRBJ2-7; maybe TRBD1 (6 bases). The CDR3 spans 13 residues. V lost 4 bases and J lost 1, with 9 bases in between. Germline CDR1 is SGHDT and CDR2 is YYEEEE. Here the CDR3 reads CASSRDRSYEQYF. Written as DNA, the CDR3 is TGTGCCAGCAGCCGCGACAGGTCCTACGAGCAGTACTTC.

The V call is TRBV19, the J call TRBJ2-7, with D uncertain. CDR1 LNHDA and CDR2 SQIVND come from the germline V gene (reference sequence). V was trimmed by 1 base and J by 3 bases, leaving 10 bases between them. The CDR3 has 14 residues. The CDR3 region has the DNA TGTGCCAGTAGTATAGCTAGGGATAACTACGAGCAGTACTTC. Protein product: CASSIARDNYEQYF.

The chain is built from TRBV6-5 and TRBJ1-4, with D unclear. Trimming took off 6 bases at V and 8 bases at J, with 16 bases between the two ends. The CDR3 loop spans 14 amino acids. Germline CDR1 is MNHEY and CDR2 is SVGAGI. This CDR3 reads CASRRASSGEKLFF. For the CDR3, the DNA is TGTGCCAGCAGACGGGCCTCCTCGGGCGAAAAACTGTTTTTT.